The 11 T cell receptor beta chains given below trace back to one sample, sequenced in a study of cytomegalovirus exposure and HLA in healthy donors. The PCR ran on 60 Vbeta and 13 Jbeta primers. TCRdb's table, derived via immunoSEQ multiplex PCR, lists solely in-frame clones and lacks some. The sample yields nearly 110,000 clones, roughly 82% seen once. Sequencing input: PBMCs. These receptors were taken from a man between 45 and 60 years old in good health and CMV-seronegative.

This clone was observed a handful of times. CDR3 DNA: TGCGCCAGCAGCCAAGGCCAGTTAAGCAATCAGCCCCAGCATTTT. This codes for CASSQGQLSNQPQHF. The chain couples TRBV4-1 to TRBJ1-5; D uncertain. V was shortened by 1 base and J by 1 base, with 8 bases between the two germline ends. This CDR3 region has 15 residues. Germline CDR1 is MGHRA and CDR2 is YSYEKL.

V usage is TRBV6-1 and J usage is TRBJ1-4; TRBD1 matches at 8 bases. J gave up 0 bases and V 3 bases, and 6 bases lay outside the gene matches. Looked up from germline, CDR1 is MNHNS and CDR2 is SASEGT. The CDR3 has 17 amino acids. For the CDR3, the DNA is TGTGCCAGCAGTGACCCCCGACAGGGGCCAACTAATGAAAAACTGTTTTTT. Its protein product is CASSDPRQGPTNEKLFF.

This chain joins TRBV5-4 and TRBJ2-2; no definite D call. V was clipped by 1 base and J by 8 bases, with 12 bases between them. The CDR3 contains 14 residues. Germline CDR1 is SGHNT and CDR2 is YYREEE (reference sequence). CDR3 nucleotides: TGTGCCAGCAGCTTGCTGAGCTCCCCAGGGGAGCTGTTTTTT. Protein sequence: CASSLLSSPGELFF.

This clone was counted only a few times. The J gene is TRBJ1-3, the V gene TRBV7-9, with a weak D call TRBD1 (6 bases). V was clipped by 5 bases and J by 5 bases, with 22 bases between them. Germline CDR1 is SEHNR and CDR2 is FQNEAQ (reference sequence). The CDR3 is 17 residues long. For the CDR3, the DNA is TGTGCCAGCAGCCCCCCGGCGACAGGAAGAAAAAGAAACACCATATATTTT. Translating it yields CASSPPATGRKRNTIYF.

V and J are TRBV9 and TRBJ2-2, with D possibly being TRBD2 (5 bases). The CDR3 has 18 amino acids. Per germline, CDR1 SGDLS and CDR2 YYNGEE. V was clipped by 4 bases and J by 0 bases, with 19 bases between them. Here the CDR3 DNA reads TGTGCCAGCAGCCCCCGGGCGGGCGGCTACGCGAACACCGGGGAGCTGTTTTTT. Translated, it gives CASSPRAGGYANTGELFF.

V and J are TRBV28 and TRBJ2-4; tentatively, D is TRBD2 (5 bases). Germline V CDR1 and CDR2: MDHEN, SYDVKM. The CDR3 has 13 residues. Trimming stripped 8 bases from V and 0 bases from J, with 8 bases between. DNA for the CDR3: TGTGCCAGCCGGGATTTAGCCAAAAACATTCAGTACTTC. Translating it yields CASRDLAKNIQYF.

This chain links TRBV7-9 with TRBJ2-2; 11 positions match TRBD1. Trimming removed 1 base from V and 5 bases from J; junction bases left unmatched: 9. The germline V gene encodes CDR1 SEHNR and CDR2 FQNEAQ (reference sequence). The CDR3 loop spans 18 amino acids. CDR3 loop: CASSLDLPGQGGTGELFF. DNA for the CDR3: TGTGCCAGCAGCTTAGATCTTCCGGGACAGGGGGGGACCGGGGAGCTGTTTTTT.

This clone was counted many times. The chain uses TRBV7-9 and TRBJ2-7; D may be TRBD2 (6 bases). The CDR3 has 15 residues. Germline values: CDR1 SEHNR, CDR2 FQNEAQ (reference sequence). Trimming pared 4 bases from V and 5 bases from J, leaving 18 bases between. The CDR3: CASSSPVGEVHEQYF. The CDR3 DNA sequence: TGTGCCAGCAGCTCCCCCGTGGGGGAGGTCCACGAGCAGTACTTC. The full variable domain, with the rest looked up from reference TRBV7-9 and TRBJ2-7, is DTGVSQNPRHKITKRGQNVTFRCDPISEHNRLYWYRQTLGQGPEFLTYFQNEAQLEKSRLLSDRFSAERPKGSFSTLEIQRTEQGDSAMYLCASSSPVGEVHEQYFGPGTRLTVT.

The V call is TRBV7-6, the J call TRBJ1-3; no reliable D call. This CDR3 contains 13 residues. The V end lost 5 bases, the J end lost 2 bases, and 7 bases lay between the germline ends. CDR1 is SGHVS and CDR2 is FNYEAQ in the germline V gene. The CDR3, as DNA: TGTGCCAGCAGCGAGAGCCCTGGAAACACCATATATTTT. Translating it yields CASSESPGNTIYF.

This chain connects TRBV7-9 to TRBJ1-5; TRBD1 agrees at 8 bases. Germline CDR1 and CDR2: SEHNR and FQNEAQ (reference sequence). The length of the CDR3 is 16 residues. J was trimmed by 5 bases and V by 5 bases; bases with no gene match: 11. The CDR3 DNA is TGTGCCAGCAGCGCAGGACAGGGACGGTACGATCAGCCCCAGCATTTT. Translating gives CASSAGQGRYDQPQHF.

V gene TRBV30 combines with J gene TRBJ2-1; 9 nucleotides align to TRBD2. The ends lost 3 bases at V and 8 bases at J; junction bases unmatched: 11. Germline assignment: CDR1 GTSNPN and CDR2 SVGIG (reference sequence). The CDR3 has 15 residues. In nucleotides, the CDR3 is TGTGCCTGGAGGGAGGGGCTAGCGGGGAAACATGAGCAGTTCTTC. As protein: CAWREGLAGKHEQFF.